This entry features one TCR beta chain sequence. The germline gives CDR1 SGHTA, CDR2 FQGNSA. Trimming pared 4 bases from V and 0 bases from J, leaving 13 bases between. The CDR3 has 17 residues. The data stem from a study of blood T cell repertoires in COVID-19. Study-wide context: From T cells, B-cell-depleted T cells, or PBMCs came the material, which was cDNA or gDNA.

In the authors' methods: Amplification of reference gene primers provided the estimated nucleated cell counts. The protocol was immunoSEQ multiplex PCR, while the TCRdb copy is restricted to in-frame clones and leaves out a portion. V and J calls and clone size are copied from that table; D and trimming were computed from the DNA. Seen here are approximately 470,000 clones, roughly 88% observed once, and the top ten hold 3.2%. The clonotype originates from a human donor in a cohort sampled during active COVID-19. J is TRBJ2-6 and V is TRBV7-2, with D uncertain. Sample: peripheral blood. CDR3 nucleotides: TGTGCCAGCAGCTCATCCGAAAAACTCTCTGGGGCCAACGTCCTGACTTTC. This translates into CASSSSEKLSGANVLTF.